A single sample is the source of the 31 T cell receptor beta chains below, sequenced in a study of T cell responses to AZD1222 COVID-19 vaccine. TCRdb's copy holds only in-frame clones and misses some; the assay was immunoSEQ multiplex PCR. The table includes approximately 60,000 clones, 84% detected once. The sample consisted of peripheral blood, taken on day 0 of AZD1222 vaccination. The receptors come from an adult in good health.

V is TRBV6-2 or TRBV6-3 and J is TRBJ2-7, with 7 bases lining up with TRBD1. The CDR3 runs to 16 residues. Per germline, CDR1 MNHEY and CDR2 SVGEGT. J was trimmed by 2 bases and V by 2 bases; bases with no gene match: 9. CDR3 sequence: CASSYLGTAGAYEQYF. The CDR3, as DNA: TGTGCCAGCAGTTACCTCGGGACAGCCGGTGCCTACGAGCAGTACTTC.

This clone was seen more than once but under ten times. The J gene is TRBJ2-2, the V gene TRBV7-2; 8 nucleotides match TRBD1. CDR1 SGHTA and CDR2 FQGNSA come from the germline V gene. Trimming cost V 6 bases and J 5 bases; bases outside gene matches: 5. There are 14 residues in the CDR3. As DNA, the CDR3 is TGTGCCAGCAGTCGCGGACAGGGTACCGGGGAGCTGTTTTTT. The encoded protein is CASSRGQGTGELFF. Variable domain in full (rest from reference TRBV7-2 and TRBJ2-2): GAGVSQSPSNKVTEKGKDVELRCDPISGHTALYWYRQSLGQGLEFLIYFQGNSAPDKSGLPSDRFSAERTGGSVSTLTIQRTQQEDSAVYLCASSRGQGTGELFFGEGSRLTVL.

The genes are TRBV15 and TRBJ1-6; a weak D match, TRBD1 (5 bases). The length of the CDR3 is 15 residues. Deletions cut 5 bases from V and 8 bases from J, with 16 bases between. Germline loops: CDR1 LNHNV, CDR2 YYDKDF (reference sequence). The CDR3 here is CATSSPGAWDSPLHF. The CDR3 coding sequence is TGTGCCACCAGCTCCCCCGGGGCCTGGGATTCACCCCTCCACTTT. The full variable domain, rest sourced from reference TRBV15 and TRBJ1-6, is DAMVIQNPRYQVTQFGKPVTLSCSQTLNHNVMYWYQQKSSQAPKLLFHYYDKDFNNEADTPDNFQSRRPNTSFCFLDIRSPGLGDTAMYLCATSSPGAWDSPLHFGNGTRLTVT.

The chain employs TRBV24-1 and TRBJ1-5; D gene uncertain. V lost 5 bases, J lost 6 bases, and 16 bases lay in between. Germline V gives CDR1 KGHDR, CDR2 SFDVKD. CDR3 length equals 15 residues. As DNA, the CDR3 is TGTGCCACCAGTGCGGGCTCGGGGAGAACTCAGCCCCAGCATTTT. This translates into CATSAGSGRTQPQHF.

This clone was observed once. CDR3 sequence: CASSVYSHSGNTIYF. The CDR3 nucleotides read TGTGCCAGCAGCGTATACAGCCATTCTGGAAACACCATATATTTT. The V and J genes are TRBV2 and TRBJ1-3, with unresolved D. CDR3 length: 15 residues. V lost 6 bases and J 1 base, leaving 13 bases between the germline ends. Per the germline V gene, CDR1 is SNHLY and CDR2 is FYNNEI.

This chain joins TRBV7-7 and TRBJ2-7; no firm D call. The CDR3 has 13 amino acids. Looked up from germline, CDR1 is SSHAT and CDR2 is FNYEAQ (reference sequence). Trimming stripped 1 base from V and 0 bases from J, with 4 bases between. The CDR3 nucleotides read TGTGCCAGCAGCTTAGGGTTCTCCTACGAGCAGTACTTC. Translating gives CASSLGFSYEQYF.

J is TRBJ2-7 and V is TRBV19, with 10 nucleotides matching TRBD2. Germline CDR1 is LNHDA and CDR2 is SQIVND (reference sequence). The CDR3 length is 14 residues. Trimming cost V 4 bases and J 5 bases; bases outside gene matches: 5. The CDR3 DNA sequence: TGTGCCAGTAGTACTAGCGGGGGCCTCGACGAGCAGTACTTC. Its protein is CASSTSGGLDEQYF.

The chain couples TRBV19 to TRBJ2-3; 7 bases line up with TRBD2. V lost 6 bases, J lost 3 bases, and 9 bases stayed unmatched. Germline assignment: CDR1 LNHDA and CDR2 SQIVND (reference sequence). This CDR3 has 15 residues. CDR3 DNA: TGTGCCAGTAGCCCAATCCTGGGGGGGACAGATACGCAGTATTTT. It is translated as CASSPILGGTDTQYF.

For the CDR3, the DNA is TGTGCCAGCAGCTTGGCGGCGGCCTCCTACAATGAGCAGTTCTTC. Its translation is CASSLAAASYNEQFF. The chain couples TRBV5-5 to TRBJ2-1; no clear D. The CDR3 covers 15 residues. Trimming stripped 0 bases from V and 0 bases from J, with 7 bases between. CDR1 and CDR2 from the germline V gene are SGHKS and YYEKEE (reference sequence). Full variable domain (missing parts from reference TRBV5-5 and TRBJ2-1): DAGVTQSPTHLIKTRGQQVTLRCSPISGHKSVSWYQQVLGQGPQFIFQYYEKEERGRGNFPDRFSARQFPNYSSELNVNALLLGDSALYLCASSLAAASYNEQFFGPGTRLTVL.

The CDR3 nucleotides are TGTGCCAGCAGTCTACAGGGGGGGGACACTGAAGCTTTCTTT. This translates into CASSLQGGDTEAFF. The chain links TRBV28 to TRBJ1-1; 8 positions match TRBD1. V trimming: 5 bases; J trimming: 3 bases; junction bases outside the gene matches: 5. This CDR3 contains 14 residues. Germline lookup yields CDR1 MDHEN and CDR2 SYDVKM.

The gene calls are TRBV27 and TRBJ2-3; 14 nucleotides match TRBD2. Germline V gene data show CDR1 as MNHEY and CDR2 as SMNVEV (reference sequence). Germline trimming cut 1 base from V and 4 bases from J; bases unmatched to any gene: 4. There are 17 residues in the CDR3. CDR3 in DNA: TGTGCCAGCAGTTTATGGCGGACTAGCGGGGGGCCAGATACGCAGTATTTT. Its protein product is CASSLWRTSGGPDTQYF.

This chain's CDR3 is CASSLGRGHTGELFF. In nucleotides, the CDR3 is TGTGCCAGCAGCCTGGGCAGGGGGCACACCGGGGAGCTGTTTTTT. V gene TRBV3-1 (or the pseudogene TRBV3-2) combines with J gene TRBJ2-2; 8 bases line up with TRBD1. This CDR3 has 15 residues. CDR1 is LGHDT, CDR2 YNNKEL, per germline (reference sequence). V lost 4 bases, J lost 3 bases, and 4 bases stayed unmatched.

This chain uses TRBV24-1 with TRBJ2-7; a weak D match, TRBD1 (6 bases). CDR3 length: 13 residues. The V end lost 3 bases, the J end lost 1 base, and 6 bases lay between the germline ends. Germline V CDR1 and CDR2: KGHDR, SFDVKD. CDR3 region: CATSDGQSYEQYF. The DNA for the CDR3 is TGTGCCACCAGTGATGGACAGTCCTACGAGCAGTACTTC.

The chain recombines TRBV15 with TRBJ2-7, with 10 bases aligning to TRBD1. Germline loops: CDR1 LNHNV, CDR2 YYDKDF (reference sequence). V lost 1 base to trimming and J lost 6 bases; unmatched junction nucleotides: 3. This CDR3 has 14 residues. CDR3 in DNA: TGTGCCACCAGCAGAGGGGGACAGGGGTCCGAGCAGTACTTC. This codes for CATSRGGQGSEQYF.

The chain links TRBV5-1 to TRBJ2-1, with a possible D match to TRBD2 (5 bases). The CDR3 contains 14 residues. Trimming removed 0 bases from V and 9 bases from J, with 13 bases in between. Germline CDR1 and CDR2: SGHRS and YFSETQ. This chain's CDR3 is CASSLEGLGSEQFF. The CDR3 nucleotides read TGCGCCAGCAGCTTGGAAGGTTTGGGGAGTGAGCAGTTCTTC.

A single count supports this clone. The chain couples TRBV9 to TRBJ1-2; perhaps TRBD1 as D (5 bases). Germline CDR1 SGDLS, CDR2 YYNGEE. The CDR3 sequence is 14 residues long. V shed 1 base and J shed 7 bases, with 14 bases lying between them. As DNA, the CDR3 is TGTGCCAGCAGCGTACACGGGCAGGGATCTGGCTACACCTTC. This codes for CASSVHGQGSGYTF.

The CDR3 sequence: CASRTGTGREAFF. In nucleotides, the CDR3 is TGTGCCAGCAGGACGGGAACGGGACGGGAAGCTTTCTTT. The chain joins TRBV6-5 to TRBJ1-1, with a weak D call TRBD1 (5 bases). This CDR3 is built from 13 residues. V lost 6 bases, J lost 8 bases, and 16 bases lay in between. Germline V gene lookup returns CDR1 MNHEY and CDR2 SVGAGI.

The chain combines TRBV5-6 with TRBJ2-7; D is perhaps TRBD1 or TRBD2 (5 bases each). The germline CDR1 and CDR2 sequences are SGHDT and YYEEEE. This CDR3 has 14 residues. V was trimmed by 1 base and J by 9 bases, leaving 17 bases between them. CDR3 bases: TGTGCCAGCAGCTTGCAAGGGGATCGGGATGGGCAGTACTTC. Translated: CASSLQGDRDGQYF.

This clone has more than one count but fewer than ten. This chain links TRBV12-3 or TRBV12-4 with TRBJ1-1; D might be TRBD1 (5 bases). V lost 6 bases to trimming and J lost 4 bases, with 12 bases between them. CDR3 size: 13 residues. DNA of the CDR3: TGTGCCAGCAGGATGGGGGATTTCACTGAAGCTTTCTTT. Translating gives CASRMGDFTEAFF.

In its sample, this clone was seen once. The rearrangement uses TRBV7-2 and TRBJ1-6; maybe TRBD1 (6 bases). Per germline, CDR1 SGHTA and CDR2 FQGNSA. This CDR3 spans 16 amino acids. Trimming shortened V by 5 bases and J by 7 bases, and 18 bases separated the two germline ends. The CDR3 DNA reads as TGTGCCAGCAGCCCCAACTCCGGGGGCGGCAATTCACCCCTCCACTTT. This codes for CASSPNSGGGNSPLHF.

The chain combines TRBV5-1 with TRBJ1-1, with D tentatively TRBD1 (5 bases). Trimming cost V 2 bases and J 6 bases, with 11 bases left between them. CDR1 and CDR2 (germline): SGHRS, YFSETQ. CDR3 length equals 13 residues. In DNA form, the CDR3 reads TGCGCCAGCAGCTTCCGGCAGGGCTCTGAAGCTTTCTTT. Its protein is CASSFRQGSEAFF.

The genes are TRBV5-1 and TRBJ2-1; weak D call: TRBD1 (6 bases). CDR1 SGHRS and CDR2 YFSETQ come from the germline V gene. Between the trimmed V and J ends, which lost 7 bases and 5 bases, there was a span of 19 bases. The CDR3 totals 15 residues. CDR3 region: CASGFLGHANNEQFF. CDR3 sequence (DNA): TGCGCCAGCGGATTCCTGGGACACGCTAACAATGAGCAGTTCTTC.

The gene calls are TRBV2 and TRBJ2-3, with 9 bases that match TRBD2. Trimming took 11 bases from V and 2 from J; bases not matched to a gene: 8. Germline lookup yields CDR1 SNHLY and CDR2 FYNNEI. The CDR3 loop spans 14 amino acids. This CDR3 reads CAGKRGVDTDTQYF. The CDR3 DNA is TGTGCCGGGAAGCGGGGGGTAGACACAGATACGCAGTATTTT.

The chain links TRBV5-6 to TRBJ1-1, with D perhaps matching TRBD1 (5 bases). V was trimmed by 0 bases and J by 11 bases, leaving 11 bases between them. The CDR3 runs to 12 residues. The germline gives CDR1 SGHDT, CDR2 YYEEEE. CDR3: CASSLALRGAFF. The CDR3 DNA is TGTGCCAGCAGCTTGGCCTTACGGGGGGCTTTCTTT. Variable domain in full (rest from reference TRBV5-6 and TRBJ1-1): DAGVTQSPTHLIKTRGQQVTLRCSPKSGHDTVSWYQQALGQGPQFIFQYYEEEERQRGNFPDRFSGHQFPNYSSELNVNALLLGDSALYLCASSLALRGAFFGQGTRLTVV.

The genes are TRBV19 and TRBJ2-5; no firm D call. The CDR3 runs 12 residues. CDR1 is LNHDA and CDR2 is SQIVND in the germline V gene (reference sequence). V was trimmed by 4 bases and J by 9 bases, leaving 12 bases between them. CDR3 bases: TGTGCCAGTAGTAACACGTTTGAGGCCCAGTACTTC. This gives the protein CASSNTFEAQYF.

This clone was observed a few times. The chain uses TRBV7-2 and TRBJ1-2; D unresolved. This CDR3 comprises 14 residues. The germline CDR1 and CDR2 sequences are SGHTA and FQGNSA. The ends were cut back, 3 bases at V and 6 bases at J, with 14 bases in the middle. CDR3 DNA: TGTGCCAGCAGCTTCAGACCGGGGAGGGATGGCTACACCTTC. Translation gives CASSFRPGRDGYTF.

The rearrangement uses TRBV27 and TRBJ1-1; D is uncertain. From germline, CDR1 is MNHEY and CDR2 SMNVEV (reference sequence). With 2 bases removed from V and 7 bases from J, the gap between germline ends came to 11 bases. The CDR3 length is 13 residues. This CDR3 is CASSLIGWGEAFF. The CDR3 nucleotides read TGTGCCAGCAGTTTAATAGGGTGGGGTGAAGCTTTCTTT.

CDR3: CASGPRDHYEQYF. The CDR3 region has the DNA TGTGCCAGCGGGCCCCGGGACCATTACGAGCAGTACTTC. The V gene is TRBV27, the J gene TRBJ2-7; D is possibly TRBD1 or TRBD2 (5 bases each). V lost 8 bases and J 4 bases, leaving 15 bases between the germline ends. The CDR3 spans 13 residues. Germline CDR1 reads MNHEY; CDR2 reads SMNVEV (reference sequence).

This sequence joins TRBV5-5 and TRBJ2-7, with 8 bases matching TRBD1. The CDR3 runs 14 residues. Germline CDR1 and CDR2: SGHKS and YYEKEE (reference sequence). V trimming: 0 bases; J trimming: 4 bases; junction bases outside the gene matches: 3. CDR3 loop: CASSLGTGLYEQYF. The DNA for the CDR3 is TGTGCCAGCAGCTTGGGGACAGGGTTGTACGAGCAGTACTTC.

This clone was seen only a few times. The rearrangement uses TRBV29-1 and TRBJ1-1; maybe TRBD1 (6 bases). Trimming pared 1 base from V and 4 bases from J, leaving 13 bases between. CDR1 and CDR2 from the germline V gene are SQVTM and ANQGSEA. The CDR3 covers 14 residues. This CDR3 reads CSVEGGGLGTEAFF. Written as DNA, the CDR3 is TGCAGCGTTGAAGGCGGGGGGCTAGGCACTGAAGCTTTCTTT. Variable domain in full (rest from reference TRBV29-1 and TRBJ1-1): SAVISQKPSRDICQRGTSLTIQCQVDSQVTMMFWYRQQPGQSLTLIATANQGSEATYESGFVIDKFPISRPNLTFSTLTVSNMSPEDSSIYLCSVEGGGLGTEAFFGQGTRLTVV.

J is TRBJ1-1 and V is TRBV19; 8 bases fit TRBD1. The CDR3 has 15 residues. The germline CDR1 and CDR2 sequences are LNHDA and SQIVND (reference sequence). After removal of 7 bases from V and 2 bases from J, the junction contained 9 bases not matched to a gene. The CDR3 spells CASIDHRGINTEAFF. The CDR3 DNA follows: TGTGCCAGTATAGATCACAGGGGGATAAACACTGAAGCTTTCTTT.